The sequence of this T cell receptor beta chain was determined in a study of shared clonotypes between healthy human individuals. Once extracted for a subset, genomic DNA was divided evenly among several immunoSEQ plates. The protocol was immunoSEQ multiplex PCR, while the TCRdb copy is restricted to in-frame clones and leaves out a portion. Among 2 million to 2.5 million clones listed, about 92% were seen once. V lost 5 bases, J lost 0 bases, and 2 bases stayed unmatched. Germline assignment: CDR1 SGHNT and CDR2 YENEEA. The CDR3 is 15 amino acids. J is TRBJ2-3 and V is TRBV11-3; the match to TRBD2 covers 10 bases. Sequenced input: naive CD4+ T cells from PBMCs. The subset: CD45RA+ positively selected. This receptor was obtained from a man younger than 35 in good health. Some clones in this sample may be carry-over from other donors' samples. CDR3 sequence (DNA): TGTGCCAGCAGCACTAGCGGGACTAGCACAGATACGCAGTATTTT. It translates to CASSTSGTSTDTQYF.